This T cell receptor beta chain was captured by sequencing in a study of shared clonotypes between healthy human individuals. Study findings and constraints: Non-shared clonotypes had lower generation probabilities than clonotypes shared by all four sorted-subset donors.

Only in-frame clones appear in the TCRdb table, and some are missing; sequencing was by immunoSEQ multiplex PCR. The table includes 550,000 to 700,000 clones, 55% to 85% detected once. In the case of this clone: The antigen is not known.

Germline trimming cut 5 bases from V and 4 bases from J; bases unmatched to any gene: 13. From germline, CDR1 is SEHNR and CDR2 FQNEAQ (reference sequence). This CDR3 spans 18 amino acids. The authors divided CD4+ cells into CD45RA+ naive and CD45RA-negative memory subsets. The sequence was obtained from a woman in her 30s in good health. The specimen sequenced was memory CD4+ T cells sorted from blood. Subset defined: CD45RA-negative fraction. The chain carries TRBV7-9 and TRBJ2-2; TRBD2 matches 10 bases. In DNA, the CDR3 is TGTGCCAGCAGCACCGAGCCCTGGACTAGCGGTGGCACCGGGGAGCTGTTTTTT. This translates into CASSTEPWTSGGTGELFF.